The subject of this entry is one T cell receptor beta chain. A read error is possible here, since a much larger clone lies one base away. No conserved phenylalanine or tryptophan ends this CDR3, so it is likely a read error. The CDR3 is made up of 15 amino acids. V dropped 4 bases and J dropped 1; count of bases not matched to a gene: 4. CDR1 SGHNT and CDR2 YYREEE come from the germline V gene (reference sequence). The sample belongs to a study of molecular identifiers for immune sequencing clone quantification. Each CDR3 protein is one row after TCRdb ran MiXCR on the PCR reads. The top ten clones hold roughly 1% of a sample with more than 95,000 distinct CDR3 sequences, approximately 24% of them seen once.

This clonotype was obtained from a human donor in good health. Some libraries in this study had Jurkat cell RNA spiked in. This rearrangement joins TRBV5-4 to TRBJ2-7; 11 bases are a match to TRBD2. The specimen sequenced was naive CD8+ T cells from blood, with Jurkat cell RNA spiked in. The subset: FACS-sorted CD8+CD4-CCR7+CD45RA+ naive T cells. CDR3 residues: CASSLGLAGSYEQYL. The DNA for the CDR3 is TGTGCCAGCAGCCTCGGACTAGCGGGTTCCTACGAGCAGTACCTC.